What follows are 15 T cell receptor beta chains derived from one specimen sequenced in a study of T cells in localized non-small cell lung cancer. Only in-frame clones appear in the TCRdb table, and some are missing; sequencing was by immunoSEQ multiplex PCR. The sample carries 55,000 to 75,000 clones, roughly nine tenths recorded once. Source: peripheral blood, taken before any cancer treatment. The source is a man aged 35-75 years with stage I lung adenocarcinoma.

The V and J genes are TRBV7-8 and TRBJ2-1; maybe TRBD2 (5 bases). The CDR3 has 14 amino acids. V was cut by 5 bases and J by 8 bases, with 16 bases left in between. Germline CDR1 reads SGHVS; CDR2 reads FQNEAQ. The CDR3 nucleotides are TGTGCCAGCAGCCTCAATCCGGGGATGGATGAGCAGTTCTTC. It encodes CASSLNPGMDEQFF.

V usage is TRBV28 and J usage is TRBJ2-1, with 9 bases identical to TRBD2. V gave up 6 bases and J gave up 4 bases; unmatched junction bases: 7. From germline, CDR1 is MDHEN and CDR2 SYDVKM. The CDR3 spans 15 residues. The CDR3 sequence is CASRDSGSGYNEQFF. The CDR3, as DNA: TGTGCCAGCAGGGATAGCGGGAGCGGGTACAATGAGCAGTTCTTC.

The CDR3 here is CASSPEGYEQYF. In DNA, the CDR3 is TGTGCCAGCTCACCGGAAGGGTACGAGCAGTACTTC. V gene TRBV18 combines with J gene TRBJ2-7; D remains unclear. Trimming took 3 bases from V and 4 from J, leaving 7 bases between them. The CDR3 length is 12 residues. The germline V gene encodes CDR1 KGHSH and CDR2 LQKENI.

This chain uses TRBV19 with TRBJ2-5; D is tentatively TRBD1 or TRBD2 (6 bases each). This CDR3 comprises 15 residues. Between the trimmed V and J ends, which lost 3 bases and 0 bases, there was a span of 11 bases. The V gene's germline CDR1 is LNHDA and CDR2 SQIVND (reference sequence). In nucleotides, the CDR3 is TGTGCCAGTAGTATGGGGGGCGCATACCAAGAGACCCAGTACTTC. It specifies CASSMGGAYQETQYF.

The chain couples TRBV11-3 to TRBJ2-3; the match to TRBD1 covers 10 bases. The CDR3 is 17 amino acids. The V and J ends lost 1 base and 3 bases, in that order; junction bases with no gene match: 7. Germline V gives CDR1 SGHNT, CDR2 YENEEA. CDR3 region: CASSLGRDRGETDTQYF. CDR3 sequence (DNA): TGTGCCAGCAGCTTAGGAAGGGACAGGGGAGAGACAGATACGCAGTATTTT.

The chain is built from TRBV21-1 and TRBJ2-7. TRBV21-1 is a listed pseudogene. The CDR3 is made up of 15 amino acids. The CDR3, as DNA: TGTGCCAGCAGCAGGGGGGCTGCGACTAGCTACGAGCAGTACTTC. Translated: CASSRGAATSYEQYF.

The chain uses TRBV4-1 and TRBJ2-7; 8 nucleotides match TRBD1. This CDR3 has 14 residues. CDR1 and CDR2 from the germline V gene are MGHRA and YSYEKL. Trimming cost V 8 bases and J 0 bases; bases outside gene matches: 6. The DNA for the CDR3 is TGCGCCAGCTCCGAGACAGGGGTCTCCTACGAGCAGTACTTC. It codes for CASSETGVSYEQYF.

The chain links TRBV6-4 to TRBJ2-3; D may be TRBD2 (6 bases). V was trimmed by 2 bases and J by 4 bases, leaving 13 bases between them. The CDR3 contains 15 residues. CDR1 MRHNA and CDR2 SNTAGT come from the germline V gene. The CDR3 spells CASSDQAAGPDTQYF. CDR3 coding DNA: TGTGCCAGCAGTGACCAAGCGGCGGGGCCAGATACGCAGTATTTT.

The DNA for the CDR3 is TGTGCCAGCAGTTCTTGGGAAGTAACACCGCAGGAAAAAAATGAAAAACTGTTTTTT. It translates to CASSSWEVTPQEKNEKLFF. V usage is TRBV7-9 and J usage is TRBJ1-4; D not certain. The germline CDR1 and CDR2 sequences are SEHNR and FQNEAQ (reference sequence). V lost 6 bases and J lost 5, with 28 bases in between. The CDR3 totals 19 residues.

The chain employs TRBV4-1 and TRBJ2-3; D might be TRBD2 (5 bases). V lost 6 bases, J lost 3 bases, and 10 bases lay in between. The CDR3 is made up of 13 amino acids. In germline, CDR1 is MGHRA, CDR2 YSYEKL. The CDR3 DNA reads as TGCGCCAGCAGTCGGACTTTTACAGATACGCAGTATTTT. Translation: CASSRTFTDTQYF.

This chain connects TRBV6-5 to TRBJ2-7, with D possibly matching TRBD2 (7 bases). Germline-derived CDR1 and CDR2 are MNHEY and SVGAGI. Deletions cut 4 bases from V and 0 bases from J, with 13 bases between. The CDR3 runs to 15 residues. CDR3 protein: CASSSIRGGSYEQYF. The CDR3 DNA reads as TGTGCCAGCAGTTCCATAAGGGGGGGCTCCTACGAGCAGTACTTC.

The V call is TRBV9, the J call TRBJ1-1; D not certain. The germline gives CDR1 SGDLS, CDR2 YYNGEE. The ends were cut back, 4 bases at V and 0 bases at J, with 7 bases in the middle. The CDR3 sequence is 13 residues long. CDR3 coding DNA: TGTGCCAGCAGCTTATCGATGAACACTGAAGCTTTCTTT. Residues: CASSLSMNTEAFF.

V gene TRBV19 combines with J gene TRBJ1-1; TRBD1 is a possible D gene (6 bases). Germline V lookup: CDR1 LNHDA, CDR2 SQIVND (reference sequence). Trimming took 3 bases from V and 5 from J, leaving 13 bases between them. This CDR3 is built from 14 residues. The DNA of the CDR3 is TGTGCCAGTAGTATTCGGGAGGGGGTTACTGAAGCTTTCTTT. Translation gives CASSIREGVTEAFF.

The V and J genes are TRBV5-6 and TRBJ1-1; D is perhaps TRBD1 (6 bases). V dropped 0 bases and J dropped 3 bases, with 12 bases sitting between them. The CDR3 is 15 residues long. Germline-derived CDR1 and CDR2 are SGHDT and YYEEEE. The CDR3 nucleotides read TGTGCCAGCAGCTTGGGGGTCACAGGGTACACTGAAGCTTTCTTT. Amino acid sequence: CASSLGVTGYTEAFF.

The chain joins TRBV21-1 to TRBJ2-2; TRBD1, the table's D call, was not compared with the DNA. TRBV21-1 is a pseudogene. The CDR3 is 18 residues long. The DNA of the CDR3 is TGTGCCAGCAGCAAAGGCCACCGACAGGGGGCGCCTACCGGGGAGCTGTTTTTT. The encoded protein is CASSKGHRQGAPTGELFF.